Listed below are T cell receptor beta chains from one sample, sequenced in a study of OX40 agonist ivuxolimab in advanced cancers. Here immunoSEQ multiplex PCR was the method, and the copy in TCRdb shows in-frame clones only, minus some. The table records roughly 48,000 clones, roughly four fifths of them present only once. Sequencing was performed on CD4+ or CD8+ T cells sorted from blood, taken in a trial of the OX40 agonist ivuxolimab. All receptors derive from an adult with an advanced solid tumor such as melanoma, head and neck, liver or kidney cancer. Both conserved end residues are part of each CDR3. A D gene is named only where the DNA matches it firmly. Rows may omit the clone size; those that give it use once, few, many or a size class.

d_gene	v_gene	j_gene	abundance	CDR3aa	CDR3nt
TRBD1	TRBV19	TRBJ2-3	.	CASTVPGQGSAQYF	TGTGCCAGTACCGTCCCGGGACAGGGGAGCGCGCAGTATTTT
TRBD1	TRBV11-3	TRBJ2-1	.	CASSMDRTNEQFF	TGTGCCAGCAGCATGGACAGGACCAATGAGCAGTTCTTC
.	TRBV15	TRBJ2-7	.	CATSRGRSSYEQYF	TGTGCCACCAGCAGGGGACGGAGCTCCTACGAGCAGTACTTC
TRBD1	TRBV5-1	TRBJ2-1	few	CASSPDRGPYNEQFF	TGCGCCAGCAGCCCGGACAGGGGCCCCTACAATGAGCAGTTCTTC
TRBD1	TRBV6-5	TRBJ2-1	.	CASRETGFDEQFF	TGTGCCAGCAGGGAGACAGGGTTTGATGAGCAGTTCTTC
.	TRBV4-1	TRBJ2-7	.	CASSQVSVAGVTYEQYF	TGCGCCAGCAGCCAAGTCAGCGTTGCCGGGGTAACCTACGAGCAGTACTTC
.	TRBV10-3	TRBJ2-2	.	CAISGGQGRTGELFF	TGTGCCATCAGTGGGGGGCAGGGGCGGACCGGGGAGCTGTTTTTT
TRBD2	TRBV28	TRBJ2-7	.	CASSLMRGAGVPYEQYF	TGTGCCAGCAGTTTAATGCGGGGAGCGGGAGTCCCCTACGAGCAGTACTTC
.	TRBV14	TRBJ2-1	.	CASSQGARRFLAGEQFF	TGTGCCAGCAGCCAAGGAGCCCGAAGGTTCCTAGCAGGTGAGCAGTTCTTC
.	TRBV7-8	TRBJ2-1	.	CASSPSGAAPGYNEQFF	TGTGCCAGCAGCCCCTCCGGGGCGGCCCCGGGATACAATGAGCAGTTCTTC
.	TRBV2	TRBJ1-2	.	CASIIIDSLPRGYTF	TGTGCCAGCATTATTATTGACAGCCTTCCTCGGGGCTACACCTTC
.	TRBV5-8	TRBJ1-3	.	CASSTAGTKNGDTIYF	TGTGCCAGCAGTACGGCCGGGACGAAGAATGGGGACACCATATATTTT
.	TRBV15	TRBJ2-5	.	CATSRDGAGDQETQYF	TGTGCCACCAGCAGAGATGGGGCAGGGGACCAAGAGACCCAGTACTTC
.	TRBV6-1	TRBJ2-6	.	CASSEQGVRKISGANVLTF	TGTGCCAGCAGTGAACAGGGTGTCAGGAAGATCTCTGGGGCCAACGTCCTGACTTTC
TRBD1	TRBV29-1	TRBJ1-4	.	CSAGQGLYEKLFF	TGCAGCGCCGGACAGGGCCTTTATGAAAAACTGTTTTTT
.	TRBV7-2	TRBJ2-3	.	CASKLRDTQYF	TGTGCCAGCAAACTGAGAGATACGCAGTATTTT
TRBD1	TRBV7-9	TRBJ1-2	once	CASSSTSDRDNGYTF	TGTGCCAGCAGCTCCACTTCGGACAGGGATAATGGCTACACCTTC
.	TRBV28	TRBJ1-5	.	CASSLTANQPQHF	TGTGCCAGCAGTTTGACAGCCAATCAGCCCCAGCATTTT
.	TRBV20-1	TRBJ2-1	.	CSARDNEQFF	TGCAGTGCTAGGGACAATGAGCAGTTCTTC
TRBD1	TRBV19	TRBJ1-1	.	CASSIIPGQGSEAFF	TGTGCCAGTAGTATAATCCCGGGACAGGGCTCTGAAGCTTTCTTT
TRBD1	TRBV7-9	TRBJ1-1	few	CASRITGTDPEAFF	TGTGCCAGCAGAATAACCGGGACAGATCCTGAAGCTTTCTTT
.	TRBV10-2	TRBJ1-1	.	CASSEKRVELGEAFF	TGCGCCAGCAGTGAGAAGAGGGTAGAACTAGGTGAAGCTTTCTTT
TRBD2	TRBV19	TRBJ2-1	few	CASSRSGRAINEQFF	TGTGCCAGTAGTAGAAGCGGGAGGGCAATAAATGAGCAGTTCTTC
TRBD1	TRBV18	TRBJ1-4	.	CASSVQGAANEKLFF	TGTGCCAGCTCGGTTCAGGGGGCGGCTAATGAAAAACTGTTTTTT
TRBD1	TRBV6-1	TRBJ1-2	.	CASSDGWAGGDYGYTF	TGTGCCAGCAGTGATGGGTGGGCAGGGGGCGACTATGGCTACACCTTC
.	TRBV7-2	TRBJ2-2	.	CASSLSFTGELFF	TGTGCCAGCAGCTTATCATTCACCGGGGAGCTGTTTTTT
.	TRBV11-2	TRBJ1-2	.	CASSLVQARSYGYTF	TGTGCCAGCAGCTTAGTCCAGGCAAGGAGCTATGGCTACACCTTC
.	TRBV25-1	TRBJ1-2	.	CASSETGRNYGYTF	TGTGCCAGCAGTGAAACAGGACGTAACTATGGCTACACCTTC
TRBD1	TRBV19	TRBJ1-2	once	CASSGGTGGLGYTF	TGTGCCAGTAGTGGGGGGACAGGGGGCTTGGGCTACACCTTC
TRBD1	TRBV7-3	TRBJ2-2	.	CASSSQGGLMSGELFF	TGTGCCAGCAGCTCCCAAGGGGGCCTAATGAGCGGGGAGCTGTTTTTT
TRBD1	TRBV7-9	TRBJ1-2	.	CASSTGQGAWYGYTF	TGTGCCAGCAGCACCGGACAGGGGGCTTGGTATGGCTACACCTTC
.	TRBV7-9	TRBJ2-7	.	CASSWGSVSYEQYF	TGTGCCAGCAGCTGGGGGAGTGTTTCCTACGAGCAGTACTTC
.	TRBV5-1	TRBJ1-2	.	CASSYEENYGYTF	TGCGCCAGCAGCTATGAGGAGAACTATGGCTACACCTTC
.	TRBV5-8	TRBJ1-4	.	CASSLAVGIGEKLFF	TGTGCCAGCAGCTTGGCCGTGGGAATTGGTGAAAAACTGTTTTTT
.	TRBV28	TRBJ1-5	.	CASSPPTQPQHF	TGTGCCAGCAGCCCCCCTACTCAGCCCCAGCATTTT
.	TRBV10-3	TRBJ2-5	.	CAIRTDSKETQYF	TGTGCCATCAGGACGGACAGCAAAGAGACCCAGTACTTC
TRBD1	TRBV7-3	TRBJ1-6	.	CASSPGTGGSPLHF	TGTGCCAGCAGCCCCGGGACAGGGGGCTCACCCCTCCACTTT
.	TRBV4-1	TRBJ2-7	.	CASSQGLSYEQYF	TGCGCCAGCAGCCAAGGGTTGAGCTACGAGCAGTACTTC
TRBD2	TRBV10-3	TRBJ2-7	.	CATVELAGNEQYF	TGTGCCACCGTGGAGCTAGCGGGAAACGAGCAGTACTTC
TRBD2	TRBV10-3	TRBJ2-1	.	CAISESGLAGGPPQFF	TGTGCCATCAGTGAAAGTGGACTAGCGGGAGGCCCCCCCCAGTTCTTC
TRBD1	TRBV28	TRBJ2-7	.	CASSPRTGWQYEQYF	TGTGCCAGCAGTCCCCGGACAGGGTGGCAATACGAGCAGTACTTC
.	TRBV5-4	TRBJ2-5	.	CASSLERTNGETQYF	TGTGCCAGCAGCCTGGAACGGACCAATGGGGAGACCCAGTACTTC
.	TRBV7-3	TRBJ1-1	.	CASSLKRNTEAFF	TGTGCCAGCAGCTTAAAGAGGAACACTGAAGCTTTCTTT
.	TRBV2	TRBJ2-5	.	CASSGSETQYF	TGTGCCAGCAGTGGTTCCGAGACCCAGTACTTC
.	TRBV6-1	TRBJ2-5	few	CASSEAWRQETQYF	TGTGCCAGCAGTGAAGCGTGGAGACAAGAGACCCAGTACTTC